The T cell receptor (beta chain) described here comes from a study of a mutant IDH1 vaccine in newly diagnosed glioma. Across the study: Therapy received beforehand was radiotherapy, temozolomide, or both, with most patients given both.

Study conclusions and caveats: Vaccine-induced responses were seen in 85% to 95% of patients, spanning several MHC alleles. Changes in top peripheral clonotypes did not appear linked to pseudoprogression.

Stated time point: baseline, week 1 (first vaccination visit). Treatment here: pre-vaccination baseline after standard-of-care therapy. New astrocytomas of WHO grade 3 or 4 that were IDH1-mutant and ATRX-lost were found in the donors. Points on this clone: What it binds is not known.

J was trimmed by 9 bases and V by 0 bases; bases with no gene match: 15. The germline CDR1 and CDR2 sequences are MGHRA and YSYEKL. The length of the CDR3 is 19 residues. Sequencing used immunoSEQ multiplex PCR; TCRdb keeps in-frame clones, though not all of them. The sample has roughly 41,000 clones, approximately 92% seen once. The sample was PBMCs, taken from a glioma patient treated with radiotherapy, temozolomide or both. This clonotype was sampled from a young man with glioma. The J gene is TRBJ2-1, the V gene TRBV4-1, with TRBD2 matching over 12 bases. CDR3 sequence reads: CASSQDSTSGSRHRGEQFF. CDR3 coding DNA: TGCGCCAGCAGCCAAGACTCGACTAGCGGGAGCCGCCATAGGGGTGAGCAGTTCTTC.